This T cell receptor (beta chain) was sequenced in a study of prognosis after radiotherapy for stage I lung cancer (dated by TCRdb to 2020 to 2022). Looking at the study overall: Approximately 20 stage I NSCLC patients were enrolled in Nanjing, China, between 2018 and January 2019. Over twelve of the patients were found to have newly diagnosed primary stage I lung tumors, and a few were living with oligometastatic NSCLC after surgical resection of the primary tumor. All patients were considered medically inoperable, owing to comorbidities in about a dozen and refusal of surgery in about seven. Ages in the cohort of approximately 13 men and more than 5 women ranged from about 50 to 85 years, with a median of 74. Tumor histology was squamous cell carcinoma in several patients and adenocarcinoma in some 13. Image-guided IMRT or VMAT was used to deliver SBRT in 3 to 5 fractions at a biologically effective dose of at least 100 Gy. Concurrent therapy was not administered to any patient alongside SBRT. After SBRT, distant metastases developed in about 20% of the 19 patients at a median of 7 months, while the remaining 15 patients had no significant progression. Peripheral blood TCR beta repertoires were profiled in stage I NSCLC patients before and after stereotactic body radiotherapy, and the study then linked these repertoires to distant failure. For each of the roughly 20 patients, one blood sample was taken before SBRT and one after, so the study sequenced about 38 samples in total. Overall study outcomes, separate from this receptor: TRBV and TRBJ usage frequencies reportedly varied with metastasis status, involving two V genes at baseline and nine V and two J genes after SBRT. None of the reported P values were adjusted for multiple comparisons. The small cohort and short follow-up limited the study, so independent validation of the findings is needed. Unique TCR clone counts fell after SBRT (median about 9,600 before versus about 7,400 after; Wilcoxon paired P=0.011). Post-SBRT Shannon entropy and its change from baseline were lower in patients who developed distant metastases; baseline Shannon entropy was not associated with metastases. No determination of tumor specificity was made for expanded TCR clones.

The TCR beta CDR3 region was amplified from genomic DNA by two rounds of multiplex PCR. In the first round of PCR, primers specific to each TRBV and TRBJ gene were used, and the primer sequences are filed in Chinese patent CN105087789A. The second PCR round used universal primers. The Roche High Pure PCR Template Preparation Kit was used to extract genomic DNA from frozen PBMCs. Paired-end sequencing with 151 bp reads was performed on the libraries using an Illumina HiSeq 3000. The original methods were these. CutAdapt was used to discard raw reads that did not contain the multiplex PCR primer sequences. Using PEAR, the high-quality paired reads were merged into contigs. TRB V, D and J gene segments were assigned to each contig with MiXCR by alignment to reference sequences. To remove sequencing errors, CDR3 sequences were clustered according to base quality and sequence similarity. Diversity was measured as Shannon entropy normalized by the natural log of productive TCR sequence number. Clonality was defined as one minus Shannon entropy divided by the natural log of the number of unique clonotypes. Using the Youden index from ROC curves, the researchers picked the repertoire-metric cut-offs for progression-free survival, and all analyses were carried out in R 3.5.3. TCRdb trimmed public reads at Q25 via fastp, called clones via MiXCR and kept in-frame beta chains. When rows share a CDR3 protein, they turn into one entry using the most common DNA and genes. TCRdb's processing, not the study's, gives the V and J calls here. For this sample there are 25,000 to 35,000 distinct CDR3 sequences; 48% appear just once. Approximately 16% of the sample belongs to the ten largest clones.

All patients had node-negative disease on CT and PET/CT, and none had a history of other malignancies or had previously received chemotherapy or radiotherapy. At each of the two time points, six milliliters of peripheral venous blood were collected into EDTA tubes. PBMCs were isolated by Ficoll-Paque Plus density-gradient centrifugation. Right after collection, samples were kept at -80 degrees C until analysis. From the cysteine up to the phenylalanine, the CDR3 has a length of 19 residues. Just CDR3 DNA is preserved here, 57 bases in frame from base 1. The germline V gene (reference sequence) supplies CDR1 DFQATT and CDR2 SNEGSKA. Of note for this clonotype: Its antigen is not yet known. The junction shows a germline mismatch at one end, possibly a read error.

The clonotype was recovered from a donor aged 50 or older with non-small cell lung cancer. Material: PBMCs, obtained before or after stereotactic body radiation therapy (not recorded which). In this chain, TRBV20-1 is recombined with TRBJ2-2, with 9 central nucleotides matching TRBD2. The CDR3 protein sequence reads: CSVTGPVALAGWAGGQLFF. The nucleotide sequence is given as TGCAGTGTCACCGGACCAGTAGCACTAGCGGGTTGGGCCGGCGGGCAGCTGTTTTTT.